These 8 T cell receptor beta chains were sequenced from one sample in a study of blood T cell repertoires in COVID-19 (dated by TCRdb to about 2020). Libraries were constructed by the immunoSEQ multiplex PCR assay. TCRdb limited this immuneACCESS table to in-frame rearrangements with V and J called. A share of clones is missing; checked studies link under half to unresolved V genes, and the rest is unexplained. The sample table records 250,000 to 400,000 clones; roughly 90% of these occur just once. The ten biggest clones cover approximately 5.5% of the sample. Sequenced sample: PBMCs or T cells enriched from blood (not recorded which). These receptor sequences come from a man aged 60 to 75 who had recovered from COVID-19.

The CDR3: CASSTRTTSGSPYF. The CDR3 DNA is TGTGCCAGTAGTACCCGAACGACTAGCGGGAGCCCTTACTTC. The genes are TRBV19 and TRBJ2-5; 12 nucleotides agree with TRBD2. CDR3 length: 14 amino acids. The V gene's germline CDR1 is LNHDA and CDR2 SQIVND (reference sequence). The trim removed 4 bases at V and 14 bases at J, leaving 11 bases unmatched.

The gene calls are TRBV5-1 and TRBJ2-5; D may be TRBD1 (6 bases). The V end lost 4 bases, the J end lost 4 bases, and 14 bases lay between the germline ends. The CDR3 is made up of 14 amino acids. The germline gives CDR1 SGHRS, CDR2 YFSETQ. CDR3 protein: CASSPKTGAETQYF. For the CDR3, the DNA is TGCGCCAGCAGCCCCAAGACAGGTGCAGAGACCCAGTACTTC.

Regarding this clone: A junction boundary mismatches the germline segment, possibly from a read error. This chain connects TRBV7-7 to TRBJ2-5; TRBD1 is a possible D gene (7 bases). This CDR3 contains 15 residues. The germline gives CDR1 SSHAT, CDR2 FNYEAQ (reference sequence). The chain's CDR3 is CASSLEGGQQETQYF. DNA of the CDR3: TGTGCTAGCAGCTTAGAGGGGGGACAGCAAGAGACCCAGTACTTC.

In this sample, this clone turned up a few times. This chain uses TRBV11-3 with TRBJ1-6; tentative D call: TRBD1 (6 bases). Trimming removed 6 bases from V and 7 bases from J, with 10 bases in between. The germline gives CDR1 SGHNT, CDR2 YENEEA. This CDR3 comprises 13 residues. Here the CDR3 reads CASSMRGNSPLHF. For the CDR3, the DNA is TGTGCCAGCAGTATGAGGGGGAATTCACCCCTCCACTTT.

The CDR3 loop is CASSLDHPGQGANGYTF. In DNA, the CDR3 is TGTGCCAGCAGCTTAGACCATCCGGGACAGGGTGCCAATGGCTACACCTTC. J is TRBJ1-2 and V is TRBV11-3; 9 nucleotides match TRBD1. The CDR3 totals 17 residues. V lost 0 bases and J lost 6; bases outside the gene matches: 11. Germline CDR1 SGHNT, CDR2 YENEEA. Complete variable domain (other parts from reference TRBV11-3 and TRBJ1-2): EAGVVQSPRYKIIEKKQPVAFWCNPISGHNTLYWYLQNLGQGPELLIRYENEEAVDDSQLPKDRFSAERLKGVDSTLKIQPAELGDSAVYLCASSLDHPGQGANGYTFGSGTRLTVV.

The chain combines TRBV5-1 with TRBJ1-2; the D is unclear. The CDR3 is made up of 14 amino acids. Trimming removed 7 bases from V and 1 base from J, with 14 bases in between. The germline V gene has CDR1 SGHRS and CDR2 YFSETQ. The CDR3 sequence: CASHSENLNYGYTF. CDR3 sequence (DNA): TGCGCCAGCCATAGCGAGAACCTTAACTATGGCTACACCTTC.

The chain employs TRBV28 and TRBJ2-7; 11 positions agree with TRBD1. J lost 3 bases, V lost 6 bases, and 7 bases had no gene match. This CDR3 spans 15 amino acids. Per the germline V gene, CDR1 is MDHEN and CDR2 is SYDVKM. Written as DNA, the CDR3 is TGTGCCAGCAGCACGCCCGGGACAGGGGGCTACGAGCAGTACTTC. Protein sequence: CASSTPGTGGYEQYF. Filled out from reference TRBV28 and TRBJ2-7, the complete variable domain reads DVKVTQSSRYLVKRTGEKVFLECVQDMDHENMFWYRQDPGLGLRLIYFSYDVKMKEKGDIPEGYSVSREKKERFSLILESASTNQTSMYLCASSTPGTGGYEQYFGPGTRLTVT.

V gene TRBV5-1 combines with J gene TRBJ2-1; 9 positions match TRBD2. The CDR3 sequence is 19 residues long. The V segment lost 6 bases and the J segment 5 bases; nucleotides outside the gene matches: 21. Germline V gene data show CDR1 as SGHRS and CDR2 as YFSETQ. In nucleotides, the CDR3 is TGCGCCAGCAATAACAGGGTTTGGGGAGCGGGAGGCCAGAACAATGAGCAGTTCTTC. Amino acids: CASNNRVWGAGGQNNEQFF.